This is a list of T cell receptor beta chains from one sample in a study of blood T cell repertoires in COVID-19. Sequencing used immunoSEQ multiplex PCR; TCRdb keeps in-frame clones, though not all of them. The table lists some 400,000 clones, about 90% of them singletons, with about 6.5% in the top ten. Sequencing was carried out using peripheral blood. Source of these receptors: a man in his late teens or twenties with active or convalescent COVID-19. The CDR3 runs from the conserved cysteine through the conserved F or W. D genes are given only for firm matches. Expanded clones get a size class; other rows say once, few or many, or leave the size out.

d_gene	abundance	j_gene	v_gene	CDR3aa	CDR3nt
.	.	TRBJ2-7	TRBV27	CASSLSGSSYEQYF	TGTGCCAGCAGTCTTTCTGGCAGCTCCTACGAGCAGTACTTC
.	.	TRBJ2-7	TRBV6-4	CASRTGPTAYEQYF	TGTGCCAGCAGAACAGGACCTACAGCCTACGAGCAGTACTTC
.	.	TRBJ2-1	TRBV5-1	CASSFETTSYNEQFF	TGCGCCAGCAGCTTTGAGACAACCTCCTACAATGAGCAGTTCTTC
.	few	TRBJ1-4	TRBV2	CASRAGRGSEKLFF	TGTGCCAGCAGGGCTGGTAGGGGAAGTGAAAAACTGTTTTTT
TRBD2	.	TRBJ2-7	TRBV27	CASSLSPRGGYEQYF	TGTGCCAGCAGTTTATCCCCCCGGGGAGGGTACGAGCAGTACTTC
TRBD1	.	TRBJ1-1	TRBV4-2	CASSQQGEGTEAFF	TGTGCCAGCAGCCAACAGGGGGAAGGCACTGAAGCTTTCTTT
.	few	TRBJ1-5	TRBV3-1/TRBV3-2	CASSQVKTEAYRVQPQHF	TGTGCCAGCAGCCAAGTAAAGACAGAGGCCTACAGGGTCCAGCCCCAGCATTTT
TRBD1	.	TRBJ1-1	TRBV18	CASSLRDRVTEAFF	TGTGCCAGCTCACTCCGGGACAGGGTAACTGAAGCTTTCTTT
TRBD1	.	TRBJ2-7	TRBV9	CASSDRDRGIYEQYF	TGTGCCAGCAGCGACCGGGACAGGGGAATCTACGAGCAGTACTTC
.	.	TRBJ1-2	TRBV28	CASSQIPRPGGGYTF	TGTGCCAGCAGCCAAATACCCAGGCCGGGGGGTGGCTACACCTTC
.	once	TRBJ2-2	TRBV3-1/TRBV3-2	CASSQGGAGNTGELFF	TGTGCCAGCAGCCAGGGGGGTGCGGGTAACACCGGGGAGCTGTTTTTT
TRBD1	.	TRBJ1-2	TRBV7-9	CASSSTWTGRVGYTF	TGTGCCAGCAGCTCGACATGGACAGGGAGGGTAGGCTACACCTTC
TRBD1	.	TRBJ1-2	TRBV24-1	CATSDFPEQGGGYTF	TGTGCCACCAGTGATTTCCCGGAACAGGGGGGCGGCTACACCTTC
.	few	TRBJ1-5	TRBV6-5	CASSAGYSNQPQHF	TGTGCCAGCAGCGCGGGATATAGCAATCAGCCCCAGCATTTT
TRBD1	.	TRBJ1-2	TRBV29-1	CSDRTGGGGYTF	TGCAGCGACCGAACAGGGGGCGGTGGCTACACCTTC
.	.	TRBJ1-3	TRBV19	CASKTEFSGNTIYF	TGTGCCAGTAAGACAGAGTTCTCTGGAAACACCATATATTTT
.	.	TRBJ1-2	TRBV27	CASSLLRGYTF	TGTGCCAGCAGTTTATTACGGGGCTACACCTTC
TRBD1	.	TRBJ2-6	TRBV5-6	CASSLSRGQSGANVLTF	TGTGCCAGCAGCTTGTCCAGGGGACAGTCTGGGGCCAACGTCCTGACTTTC
.	.	TRBJ1-2	TRBV6-2/TRBV6-3	CASSRLADYYGYTF	TGTGCCAGCAGCCGACTAGCAGACTACTATGGCTACACCTTC
.	.	TRBJ2-1	TRBV7-2	CASSLATRVYNEQFF	TGTGCCAGCAGTCTCGCGACTAGGGTCTACAATGAGCAGTTCTTC
.	.	TRBJ1-1	TRBV4-3	CASSQDGHRNTEAFF	TGCGCCAGCAGCCAAGATGGGCACCGGAACACTGAAGCTTTCTTT
.	.	TRBJ1-5	TRBV30	CAWSTRKNQPQHF	TGTGCCTGGAGTACACGCAAGAATCAGCCCCAGCATTTT
.	.	TRBJ2-1	TRBV18	CASSPTDTYNEQFF	TGTGCCAGCTCACCGACAGACACCTACAATGAGCAGTTCTTC
.	.	TRBJ1-6	TRBV4-2	CASSQDEAGRVNSPLHF	TGTGCCAGCAGCCAAGATGAGGCGGGACGGGTAAATTCACCCCTCCACTTT
.	.	TRBJ2-7	TRBV28	CAIRSGSRYEQYF	TGTGCAATTAGGTCCGGGAGCAGGTACGAGCAGTACTTC
TRBD1	.	TRBJ2-1	TRBV7-9	CASSPTGGNGDTSQFF	TGTGCCAGCAGCCCAACAGGGGGCAACGGGGACACATCGCAGTTCTTC
TRBD1	once	TRBJ2-5	TRBV6-5	CASSYSNRGRETQYF	TGTGCCAGCAGTTACTCGAACAGGGGGCGGGAGACCCAGTACTTC
.	.	TRBJ1-6	TRBV5-6	CASSRGTGGSPLHF	TGTGCCAGCAGCCGAGGTACGGGAGGTTCACCCCTCCACTTT
TRBD1	.	TRBJ1-2	TRBV15	CATSRDGTGGYGYTF	TGTGCCACCAGCAGAGATGGGACAGGGGGCTATGGCTACACCTTC
.	once	TRBJ2-3	TRBV28	CASSSPADTQYF	TGTGCCAGCAGTTCACCGGCAGATACGCAGTATTTT
.	.	TRBJ2-2	TRBV3-1/TRBV3-2	CASSPRWPTNTGELFF	TGTGCCAGCAGCCCTAGGTGGCCTACGAACACCGGGGAGCTGTTTTTT
TRBD1	.	TRBJ1-5	TRBV28	CASTFFGQGVNQPQHF	TGTGCCAGCACCTTCTTTGGACAGGGGGTTAATCAGCCCCAGCATTTT
.	once	TRBJ1-1	TRBV2	CASSGFKVVGTEAFF	TGTGCCAGCAGTGGATTCAAAGTAGTCGGCACTGAAGCTTTCTTT
TRBD1	.	TRBJ2-2	TRBV28	CASSRQGNTGELFF	TGTGCCAGCAGCAGACAGGGAAACACCGGGGAGCTGTTTTTT
TRBD2	.	TRBJ2-2	TRBV30	CAWTSGGPGELFF	TGTGCCTGGACGTCGGGAGGGCCCGGGGAGCTGTTTTTT
TRBD1	.	TRBJ1-6	TRBV7-2	CASSLNRQGYNSPLHF	TGTGCCAGCAGCCTCAATCGACAGGGCTATAATTCACCCCTCCACTTT
.	.	TRBJ2-1	TRBV2	CASSEFQGSNEQFF	TGTGCCAGCAGTGAATTTCAGGGATCCAATGAGCAGTTCTTC
TRBD1	.	TRBJ1-2	TRBV12-3/TRBV12-4	CASRQGTAGYTF	TGTGCCAGCAGACAGGGGACGGCTGGCTACACCTTC
.	.	TRBJ2-5	TRBV20-1	CSARRGETQYF	TGCAGTGCTAGACGCGGGGAGACCCAGTACTTC
.	.	TRBJ2-2	TRBV6-6	CASSHLGLTGELFF	TGTGCCAGCAGTCACCTGGGCCTCACCGGGGAGCTGTTTTTT
TRBD1	.	TRBJ1-5	TRBV7-8	CASSRGTALNQPQHF	TGTGCCAGCAGCCGAGGGACAGCCCTCAATCAGCCCCAGCATTTT
TRBD1	few	TRBJ2-7	TRBV7-2	CASSLVGQVYEQYF	TGTGCCAGCAGCTTAGTGGGACAGGTGTACGAGCAGTACTTC
.	.	TRBJ1-3	TRBV11-2	CASSLRRNSGNTIYF	TGTGCCAGCAGCTTACGGCGGAACTCTGGAAACACCATATATTTT
TRBD2	.	TRBJ2-3	TRBV6-5	CASSKLAGGTDTQYF	TGTGCCAGCAGTAAACTAGCGGGAGGTACAGATACGCAGTATTTT
.	.	TRBJ2-3	TRBV4-3	CASSQGTTVREQDTQYF	TGCGCCAGCAGCCAAGGCACTACGGTGAGGGAGCAAGATACGCAGTATTTT
.	few	TRBJ1-1	TRBV7-9	CASTPPEGRTEAFF	TGTGCCAGCACCCCCCCAGAGGGAAGGACTGAAGCTTTCTTT
TRBD1	.	TRBJ1-3	TRBV7-9	CASSLTLTGAGNTIYF	TGTGCCAGCAGCTTAACCCTGACAGGGGCTGGAAACACCATATATTTT
TRBD1	.	TRBJ2-7	TRBV4-2	CASSQARDRGRRSNYEQYF	TGTGCCAGCAGCCAGGCCCGGGACAGGGGGCGGAGGTCCAACTACGAGCAGTACTTC
TRBD2	.	TRBJ2-5	TRBV24-1	CATRSSGGAETQYF	TGTGCCACCAGGTCTAGCGGGGGGGCAGAGACCCAGTACTTC